The 30 T cell receptor beta chains presented below share a single source sample, sequenced in a study of CD8+ T cells in alopecia areata. The treatment was: oral pan-JAK inhibitor, 5-10 mg twice daily. Isolated RNA was reverse transcribed into cDNA used as the sequencing template. The data were produced by immunoSEQ multiplex PCR, yet TCRdb's version contains in-frame clones alone and is incomplete. The data contain roughly 200,000 clones, 35% to 45% of them singletons. The input for sequencing was CD4+ T cells sorted from blood, taken between weeks 30 and 35, from a patient treated with tofacitinib. These receptors all stem from a human donor with alopecia areata.

On this clone itself: Other DNA sequences in the same sample also yield this CDR3. The chain links TRBV30 to TRBJ2-3; D call uncertain. The V end was cut by 3 bases, the J end by 0 bases, with 4 bases between. The CDR3 has 12 residues. The V gene's germline CDR1 is GTSNPN and CDR2 SVGIG (reference sequence). The CDR3 reads CAWSGSTDTQYF. CDR3 nucleotide sequence: TGTGCCTGGAGCGGGAGCACAGATACGCAGTATTTT. Based on the CDR3 plus reference TRBV30 and TRBJ2-3, the full variable domain is SQTIHQWPATLVQPVGSPLSLECTVEGTSNPNLYWYRQAAGRGLQLLFYSVGIGQISSEVPQNLSASRPQDRQFILSSKKLLLSDSGFYLCAWSGSTDTQYFGPGTRLTVL.

Comments on this clone: The same CDR3 also results from other DNA sequences found in this sample. For the CDR3, the DNA is TGTGCCAGCAGCGGGACAGGCAATCAGCCCCAGCATTTT. This gives the protein CASSGTGNQPQHF. The chain combines TRBV2 with TRBJ1-5; 7 positions match TRBD1. Trimming at V came to 6 bases and at J to 2 bases, leaving 1 base not matched to a gene. CDR3 length: 13 amino acids. The germline CDR1 and CDR2 sequences are SNHLY and FYNNEI.

This clone was seen only a few times. The rearrangement links TRBV10-3 to TRBJ1-2; D gene ambiguous. This CDR3 is 11 amino acids long. Germline V gene data show CDR1 as ENHRY and CDR2 as SYGVKD. Between the trimmed V and J ends, which lost 10 bases and 0 bases, there was a span of 6 bases. CDR3 in amino acids: CATQANYGYTF. In DNA form, the CDR3 reads TGTGCCACGCAGGCTAACTATGGCTACACCTTC.

The rearrangement joins TRBV6-6 to TRBJ2-2, with D tentatively TRBD2 (7 bases). Trimming cost V 6 bases and J 6 bases, with 14 bases left between them. Germline values: CDR1 MNHNY, CDR2 SVGAGI (reference sequence). The CDR3 has 14 residues. The CDR3 reads CASRLQGRAGELFF. The CDR3 DNA reads as TGTGCCAGCAGACTCCAGGGGAGGGCCGGGGAGCTGTTTTTT.

The chain joins TRBV7-6 to TRBJ2-7, with D hard to call. The ends were cut back, 0 bases at V and 2 bases at J, with 8 bases in the middle. CDR3 length equals 14 residues. Germline V gene lookup returns CDR1 SGHVS and CDR2 FNYEAQ. The CDR3 DNA reads as TGTGCCAGCAGCTTAGCGGACGGAACCTACGAGCAGTACTTC. Translating it yields CASSLADGTYEQYF.

V usage is TRBV7-8 and J usage is TRBJ2-7; D gene unclear. This CDR3 is 13 amino acids long. Per germline, CDR1 SGHVS and CDR2 FQNEAQ. Trimming cost V 2 bases and J 5 bases, with 10 bases left between them. CDR3 nucleotide sequence: TGTGCCAGCAGCTTAACTTACCCCAACGAGCAGTACTTC. This sequence encodes CASSLTYPNEQYF.

This clone appeared once. V gene TRBV5-1 combines with J gene TRBJ2-7, with D tentatively TRBD1 (6 bases). Trimming shortened V by 2 bases and J by 7 bases, and 16 bases separated the two germline ends. This CDR3 region has 14 residues. Germline V gives CDR1 SGHRS, CDR2 YFSETQ. CDR3 amino acids: CASSFEGTSGEQYF. For the CDR3, the DNA is TGCGCCAGCAGCTTTGAAGGGACATCGGGGGAGCAGTACTTC.

The gene calls are TRBV7-2 and TRBJ1-5; 9 bases align to TRBD1. From germline, CDR1 is SGHTA and CDR2 FQGNSA. The V gene end was trimmed by 5 bases and the J gene end by 7 bases; junction bases not matched to a gene: 12. The CDR3 sequence is 16 residues long. The CDR3 loop reads CASSLKRTGVTQPQHF. The CDR3 nucleotides are TGTGCCAGCAGCCTAAAGAGGACAGGGGTTACCCAGCCCCAGCATTTT.

This clone showed up just a few times. The rearrangement links TRBV5-6 to TRBJ2-7; weak D call: TRBD2 (5 bases). The CDR3 consists of 16 residues. Germline loops: CDR1 SGHDT, CDR2 YYEEEE. V gave up 4 bases and J gave up 0 bases, with 17 bases separating them. Written as DNA, the CDR3 is TGTGCCAGCAGCCCCCCTCTTGGAGGATTCTCCTACGAGCAGTACTTC. Amino acid sequence: CASSPPLGGFSYEQYF.

V is TRBV2 and J is TRBJ2-1; the D is unclear. The germline V and J ends were trimmed by 3 bases and 10 bases, with 7 bases remaining between them. Germline-derived CDR1 and CDR2 are SNHLY and FYNNEI. This CDR3 comprises 11 residues. The CDR3 coding sequence is TGTGCCAGCAGTGAGCTAGTCGAGCAGTTCTTC. Translation: CASSELVEQFF.

This chain connects TRBV6-5 to TRBJ1-5; no clear D. The CDR3 totals 15 residues. Germline CDR1 and CDR2: MNHEY and SVGAGI. Deletions cut 5 bases from V and 0 bases from J, with 11 bases between. Here the CDR3 reads CASSAKQASNQPQHF. CDR3 bases: TGTGCCAGCAGTGCAAAGCAGGCTAGCAATCAGCCCCAGCATTTT.

This chain links TRBV27 with TRBJ1-1, with D perhaps TRBD1 (5 bases). The germline V gene has CDR1 MNHEY and CDR2 SMNVEV (reference sequence). V lost 6 bases and J lost 5, with 7 bases in between. The CDR3 runs 11 residues. In nucleotides, the CDR3 is TGTGCCAGCAGGAAGGGGACTGAAGCTTTCTTT. Amino acid sequence: CASRKGTEAFF.

This clone was recorded a few times. The chain is built from TRBV29-1 and TRBJ2-3; TRBD1 might be the D (6 bases). Germline V gives CDR1 SQVTM, CDR2 ANQGSEA. CDR3 length equals 13 residues. Deletions cut 8 bases from V and 1 base from J, with 13 bases between. CDR3 amino acids: CSSGQHRTDTQYF. The CDR3 nucleotides are TGCAGCTCCGGACAGCACCGCACAGATACGCAGTATTTT.

This sequence joins TRBV6-5 and TRBJ2-7, with a weak D call TRBD1 (6 bases). The CDR3 has 15 amino acids. Between the trimmed V and J ends, which lost 6 bases and 5 bases, there was a span of 20 bases. Germline CDR1 reads MNHEY; CDR2 reads SVGAGI. The CDR3 region is CASSLNRDWPHEQYF. DNA for the CDR3: TGTGCCAGCAGCCTGAACAGGGATTGGCCCCACGAGCAGTACTTC.

In its sample, this clone was seen a few times. The chain employs TRBV29-1 and TRBJ1-3; D unclear. V shed 3 bases and J shed 7 bases, with 10 bases lying between them. Germline V gene lookup returns CDR1 SQVTM and CDR2 ANQGSEA. This CDR3 contains 12 residues. The CDR3 DNA follows: TGCAGCGTTGACAGTGAGGCCAACACCATATATTTT. Translation: CSVDSEANTIYF.

The J gene is TRBJ1-1, the V gene TRBV6-1, with no clear D. This CDR3 has 16 amino acids. Germline V gene data show CDR1 as MNHNS and CDR2 as SASEGT. The V and J ends lost 1 base and 1 base respectively, with 13 bases between them. The CDR3 DNA reads TGTGCCAGCAGTGAAGGTCTATACAGTGCGAACACTGAAGCTTTCTTT. Translated, it gives CASSEGLYSANTEAFF.

This clone showed up just once. This chain links TRBV6-5 with TRBJ2-7; 13 bases fit TRBD2. CDR3 length equals 15 residues. Germline V gene lookup returns CDR1 MNHEY and CDR2 SVGAGI. The J segment lost 3 bases and the V segment lost 7 bases, leaving 6 bases of the junction unmatched. As DNA, the CDR3 is TGTGCCAGCAATAAGGGACTAGCGGGATACTACGAGCAGTACTTC. It translates to CASNKGLAGYYEQYF.

The rearrangement uses TRBV6-5 and TRBJ2-6, with 7 bases that match TRBD2. Per germline, CDR1 MNHEY and CDR2 SVGAGI. Germline trimming cut 4 bases from V and 0 bases from J; bases unmatched to any gene: 3. CDR3 length: 16 residues. The CDR3 DNA is TGTGCCAGCAGTTGGGAGGGCCTCTCTGGGGCCAACGTCCTGACTTTC. It yields the protein CASSWEGLSGANVLTF.

V and J are TRBV5-1 and TRBJ2-1, with D hard to call. The CDR3 sequence is 14 residues long. Germline CDR1 and CDR2: SGHRS and YFSETQ. The V and J ends lost 4 bases and 3 bases respectively, with 11 bases between them. Here the CDR3 reads CASSPGTIYNEQFF. The CDR3, as DNA: TGCGCCAGCAGCCCAGGAACTATCTACAATGAGCAGTTCTTC.

The CDR3 sequence: CASSHPGGTPPDTQYF. The CDR3 coding sequence is TGCGCCAGCAGCCATCCAGGAGGGACTCCCCCAGATACGCAGTATTTT. J is TRBJ2-3 and V is TRBV4-1; D might be TRBD2 (6 bases). Germline values: CDR1 MGHRA, CDR2 YSYEKL. The V end was cut by 3 bases, the J end by 4 bases, with 17 bases between. This CDR3 is built from 16 residues.

The chain combines TRBV6-1 with TRBJ2-3, with unresolved D. Germline V gene sequence: CDR1 MNHNS, CDR2 SASEGT. V dropped 2 bases and J dropped 2 bases, with 8 bases sitting between them. The CDR3 runs to 14 residues. DNA of the CDR3: TGTGCCAGCAGTGAAACCAGAACCACAGATACGCAGTATTTT. Protein: CASSETRTTDTQYF.

V usage is TRBV6-1 and J usage is TRBJ2-1; no reliable D call. V lost 4 bases to trimming and J lost 0 bases, with 7 bases between them. Germline CDR1 is MNHNS and CDR2 is SASEGT. The CDR3 spans 14 residues. CDR3 in amino acids: CASSADVSYNEQFF. The CDR3 coding sequence is TGTGCCAGCAGTGCTGATGTCTCCTACAATGAGCAGTTCTTC.

The V gene is TRBV7-9, the J gene TRBJ1-5; D not certain. CDR1 SEHNR and CDR2 FQNEAQ come from the germline V gene (reference sequence). The CDR3 has 16 amino acids. V dropped 4 bases and J dropped 0 bases, with 13 bases sitting between them. The CDR3 sequence is CASSSIWGDSNQPQHF. CDR3 sequence (DNA): TGTGCCAGCAGCTCCATTTGGGGAGATAGCAATCAGCCCCAGCATTTT.

The chain recombines TRBV14 with TRBJ2-1; weak D call: TRBD2 (6 bases). Trimming shortened V by 4 bases and J by 3 bases, and 16 bases separated the two germline ends. Germline CDR1 is SGHDN and CDR2 is FVKESK. The CDR3 runs to 16 residues. The CDR3: CASSPQLQGGYNEQFF. DNA of the CDR3: TGTGCCAGCAGCCCACAGCTCCAGGGAGGCTACAATGAGCAGTTCTTC.

In this sample, this clone turned up a few times. The chain combines TRBV19 with TRBJ1-2, with D perhaps matching TRBD1 (6 bases). Germline CDR1 is LNHDA and CDR2 is SQIVND (reference sequence). With 4 bases removed from V and 3 bases from J, the gap between germline ends came to 15 bases. This CDR3 has 15 residues. CDR3 DNA sequence: TGTGCCAGTAGTACCCCTCGTGCAGGGGACTATGGCTACACCTTC. It encodes CASSTPRAGDYGYTF. Variable domain in full (rest from reference TRBV19 and TRBJ1-2): DGGITQSPKYLFRKEGQNVTLSCEQNLNHDAMYWYRQDPGQGLRLIYYSQIVNDFQKGDIAEGYSVSREKKESFPLTVTSAQKNPTAFYLCASSTPRAGDYGYTFGSGTRLTVV.

This chain links TRBV2 with TRBJ1-2; possible D gene TRBD1, 6 bases. Germline loops: CDR1 SNHLY, CDR2 FYNNEI. Trimming took 4 bases from V and 2 from J, leaving 14 bases between them. The CDR3 is 15 residues long. As DNA, the CDR3 is TGTGCCAGCAGTGTACGTCCAGGGGAGAACTATGGCTACACCTTC. Protein sequence: CASSVRPGENYGYTF.

The table lists this clone with a few counts. The rearrangement links TRBV30 to TRBJ2-1; D call uncertain. Germline values: CDR1 GTSNPN, CDR2 SVGIG (reference sequence). The CDR3 consists of 14 residues. The V end was cut by 8 bases, the J end by 6 bases, with 20 bases between. CDR3 bases: TGTGCCCGTACTCCCTCGGGCCTTTTCAATGAGCAGTTCTTC. Encoded protein: CARTPSGLFNEQFF.

This clone was recorded a few times. The chain has TRBV7-9 and TRBJ2-2, with 9 bases that match TRBD2. Germline CDR1 is SEHNR and CDR2 is FQNEAQ (reference sequence). Unmatched junction bases numbered 14, after V lost 5 bases and J lost 4 bases. The CDR3 extends over 18 amino acids. CDR3 DNA sequence: TGTGCCAGCAGCCCCTTTCGAAGGATAGCGGGAGCCACCGGGGAGCTGTTTTTT. It specifies CASSPFRRIAGATGELFF.

The chain links TRBV6-5 to TRBJ1-4; 10 nucleotides match TRBD1. Germline V lookup: CDR1 MNHEY, CDR2 SVGAGI. The junction had 6 bases not matched to a gene; V was cut back by 10 bases and J by 7 bases. The CDR3 is 13 amino acids. The CDR3 region has the DNA TGTGCCACCCGGACAGGGGGAAGTGAAAAACTGTTTTTT. It is translated as CATRTGGSEKLFF.

The genes are TRBV11-1 and TRBJ1-1, with TRBD1 matching over 10 bases. V lost 4 bases to trimming and J lost 5 bases; unmatched junction nucleotides: 1. From germline, CDR1 is SGHAT and CDR2 FQDESV (reference sequence). The CDR3 is made up of 13 amino acids. The DNA of the CDR3 is TGTGCCAGCAGCTGGGGACAGGGGACTGAAGCTTTCTTT. This translates into CASSWGQGTEAFF.